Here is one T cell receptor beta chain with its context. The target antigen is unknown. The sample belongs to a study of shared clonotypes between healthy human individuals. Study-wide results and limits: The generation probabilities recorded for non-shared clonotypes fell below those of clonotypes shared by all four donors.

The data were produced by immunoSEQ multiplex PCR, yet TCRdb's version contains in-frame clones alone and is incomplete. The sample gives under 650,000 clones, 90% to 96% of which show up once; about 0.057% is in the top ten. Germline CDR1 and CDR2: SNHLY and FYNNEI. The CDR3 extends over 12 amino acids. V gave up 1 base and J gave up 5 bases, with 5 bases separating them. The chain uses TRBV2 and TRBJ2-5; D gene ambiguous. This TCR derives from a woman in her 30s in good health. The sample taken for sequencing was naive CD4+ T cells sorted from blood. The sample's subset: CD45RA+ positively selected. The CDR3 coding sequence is TGTGCCAGCAGTGAAGTCCCCGAGACCCAGTACTTC. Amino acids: CASSEVPETQYF.